The next 25 T cell receptor beta chains were all read from a single sample in a study of blood T cell repertoires in COVID-19. Using immunoSEQ multiplex PCR, the repertoire was profiled, and TCRdb retains in-frame clones only, with some absent. The profile shows more than 200,000 clones, about 82% of them singletons. The sequenced material came from peripheral blood. These receptors all come from an elderly woman with acute or convalescent COVID-19.

Only one count was recorded for this clone. The chain carries TRBV10-3 and TRBJ2-7, with 9 bases that match TRBD2. The CDR3 runs to 14 residues. Trimming took 7 bases from V and 8 from J; bases not matched to a gene: 12. Germline CDR1 and CDR2: ENHRY and SYGVKD. The CDR3 reads CAIKPGLAMNKQYF. As DNA, the CDR3 is TGTGCCATCAAGCCGGGACTAGCAATGAATAAGCAGTACTTC.

The gene calls are TRBV6-5 and TRBJ1-4; D gene unclear. The CDR3 has 14 amino acids. V was clipped by 0 bases and J by 8 bases, with 10 bases between them. From germline, CDR1 is MNHEY and CDR2 SVGAGI. This CDR3 is CASSYSAEWEKLFF. CDR3 sequence (DNA): TGTGCCAGCAGTTACTCCGCGGAGTGGGAAAAACTGTTTTTT.

V and J are TRBV19 and TRBJ1-1; tentative D call: TRBD1 (5 bases). The CDR3 runs 20 residues. Germline V gene lookup returns CDR1 LNHDA and CDR2 SQIVND (reference sequence). V was trimmed by 0 bases and J by 3 bases, leaving 26 bases between them. The CDR3: CASSIDVSVRGGMMDTEAFF. In nucleotides, the CDR3 is TGTGCCAGTAGTATAGATGTGTCAGTGAGGGGAGGGATGATGGACACTGAAGCTTTCTTT.

This clone has just a few counts. V is TRBV6-6 and J is TRBJ1-4; 10 bases line up with TRBD1. The CDR3 totals 16 residues. Germline V gives CDR1 MNHNY, CDR2 SVGAGI (reference sequence). The junction had 8 bases not matched to a gene; V was cut back by 2 bases and J by 8 bases. CDR3 sequence reads: CASSYVTTGGREKLFF. In nucleotides, the CDR3 is TGTGCCAGCAGTTACGTAACGACAGGGGGCCGGGAAAAACTGTTTTTT.

V and J are TRBV3-1 (or the pseudogene TRBV3-2) and TRBJ2-3; TRBD1 is a possible D gene (6 bases). The V and J ends lost 5 bases and 10 bases respectively, with 16 bases between them. CDR1 is LGHDT and CDR2 is YNNKEL in the germline V gene (reference sequence). The CDR3 is 13 residues long. The CDR3 DNA follows: TGTGCCAGCAGCTATGACAGGACTTTTGCGCAGTATTTT. This codes for CASSYDRTFAQYF.

The chain uses TRBV14 and TRBJ1-2; D not certain. Germline V gene data show CDR1 as SGHDN and CDR2 as FVKESK. Trimming removed 0 bases at V and 1 base at J, with 3 bases between. This CDR3 is 13 amino acids long. The CDR3 bases are TGTGCCAGCAGCCAAGAGCGTAACTATGGCTACACCTTC. Protein sequence: CASSQERNYGYTF.

The V call is TRBV7-2, the J call TRBJ2-1; 9 bases match TRBD2. Germline-derived CDR1 and CDR2 are SGHTA and FQGNSA. CDR3 size: 16 residues. The trim removed 4 bases at V and 5 bases at J, leaving 9 bases unmatched. The CDR3 loop is CASSSRGGGDNNEQFF. The DNA for the CDR3 is TGTGCCAGCAGCTCACGGGGCGGGGGGGACAACAATGAGCAGTTCTTC. The whole variable domain, filled in from reference TRBV7-2 and TRBJ2-1, reads GAGVSQSPSNKVTEKGKDVELRCDPISGHTALYWYRQSLGQGLEFLIYFQGNSAPDKSGLPSDRFSAERTGGSVSTLTIQRTQQEDSAVYLCASSSRGGGDNNEQFFGPGTRLTVL.

This chain links TRBV7-3 with TRBJ2-7; 8 positions agree with TRBD1. Germline V lookup: CDR1 SGHTA, CDR2 FQGTGA. The CDR3 runs to 14 residues. The junction had 5 bases not matched to a gene; V was cut back by 5 bases and J by 2 bases. The CDR3 reads CASSPGQETYEQYF. Here the CDR3 DNA reads TGTGCCAGCAGCCCGGGACAGGAAACCTACGAGCAGTACTTC.

V gene TRBV3-1 (or the pseudogene TRBV3-2) combines with J gene TRBJ1-1; D ambiguous. The CDR3 is 13 residues long. Germline V gene data show CDR1 as LGHDT and CDR2 as YNNKEL (reference sequence). V was shortened by 4 bases and J by 4 bases, with 10 bases between the two germline ends. The CDR3 reads CASSRGEGTEAFF. CDR3 bases: TGTGCCAGCAGCCGAGGTGAGGGCACTGAAGCTTTCTTT.

The chain couples TRBV6-5 to TRBJ1-2, with 7 bases that match TRBD1. Trimming took 6 bases from V and 0 from J; bases not matched to a gene: 4. The CDR3 has 14 amino acids. Germline CDR1 is MNHEY and CDR2 is SVGAGI. Written as DNA, the CDR3 is TGTGCCAGCAGGTACGGGACAGCTAACTATGGCTACACCTTC. Translating it yields CASRYGTANYGYTF.

The chain uses TRBV19 and TRBJ1-1; no clear D. V was pared by 8 bases and J by 0 bases, with 10 bases between. The length of the CDR3 is 13 residues. Germline V lookup: CDR1 LNHDA, CDR2 SQIVND (reference sequence). CDR3 in amino acids: CASSPNMNTEAFF. The CDR3 DNA is TGTGCCAGTTCCCCAAACATGAACACTGAAGCTTTCTTT. Variable domain in full (rest from reference TRBV19 and TRBJ1-1): DGGITQSPKYLFRKEGQNVTLSCEQNLNHDAMYWYRQDPGQGLRLIYYSQIVNDFQKGDIAEGYSVSREKKESFPLTVTSAQKNPTAFYLCASSPNMNTEAFFGQGTRLTVV.

The rearrangement uses TRBV2 and TRBJ2-2; D remains ambiguous. Trimming took off 4 bases at V and 1 base at J, with 4 bases between the two ends. The CDR3 loop spans 13 amino acids. The V gene's germline CDR1 is SNHLY and CDR2 FYNNEI. CDR3 nucleotides: TGTGCCAGCAGTGCAGAGAACACCGGGGAGCTGTTTTTT. Encoded protein: CASSAENTGELFF.

The gene calls are TRBV19 and TRBJ1-6, with D unclear. The CDR3 is 15 residues long. V was shortened by 1 base and J by 0 bases, with 4 bases between the two germline ends. Germline assignment: CDR1 LNHDA and CDR2 SQIVND (reference sequence). The CDR3 DNA sequence: TGTGCCAGTAGTATAGCGGGCTCCTATAATTCACCCCTCCACTTT. Translation gives CASSIAGSYNSPLHF.

V usage is TRBV15 and J usage is TRBJ2-1; TRBD2 matches 8 bases. Trimming took 3 bases from V and 10 from J; bases not matched to a gene: 8. Germline CDR1 and CDR2: LNHNV and YYDKDF (reference sequence). The CDR3 length is 14 residues. CDR3 amino acids: CATSRVGGADEQFF. The CDR3 DNA sequence: TGTGCCACCAGCAGGGTCGGGGGGGCGGACGAGCAGTTCTTC.

V usage is TRBV9 and J usage is TRBJ2-7; D is possibly TRBD1 (6 bases). V lost 0 bases, J lost 3 bases, and 13 bases lay in between. The CDR3 has 15 amino acids. Germline V gene lookup returns CDR1 SGDLS and CDR2 YYNGEE. For the CDR3, the DNA is TGTGCCAGCAGCGTAGAACCAGGGGCGTTCTACGAGCAGTACTTC. Translated: CASSVEPGAFYEQYF.

The rearrangement uses TRBV27 and TRBJ2-7; possible D gene TRBD2, 6 bases. The V end lost 2 bases, the J end lost 5 bases, and 10 bases lay between the germline ends. Germline CDR1 reads MNHEY; CDR2 reads SMNVEV (reference sequence). The CDR3 runs to 13 residues. The CDR3, as DNA: TGTGCCAGCAGTTTAGATTGGGGGGACGAGCAGTACTTC. Translation gives CASSLDWGDEQYF.

This rearrangement joins TRBV5-1 to TRBJ1-1, with 8 bases fitting TRBD1. The CDR3 has 17 amino acids. The germline CDR1 and CDR2 sequences are SGHRS and YFSETQ. Trimming removed 1 base from V and 3 bases from J; junction bases left unmatched: 11. CDR3 DNA sequence: TGCGCCAGCAGCTTGTCTGCAGGGGGCGCATGGTACACTGAAGCTTTCTTT. Its protein product is CASSLSAGGAWYTEAFF.

The rearrangement links TRBV11-2 to TRBJ1-2; D possibly corresponds to TRBD1 (5 bases). This CDR3 is built from 13 residues. Trimming removed 1 base from V and 7 bases from J, with 10 bases in between. Germline CDR1 SGHAT, CDR2 FQNNGV. The DNA of the CDR3 is TGTGCCAGCAGCTTAGCTGGGGCGAGTGGCTACACCTTC. Its translation is CASSLAGASGYTF.

The CDR3 DNA reads as TGTGCCAGCAGTTCGGCGGGCTCTAACTATGGCTACACCTTC. This sequence encodes CASSSAGSNYGYTF. The chain carries TRBV6-6 and TRBJ1-2; no reliable D call. In germline, CDR1 is MNHNY, CDR2 SVGAGI (reference sequence). Trimming cost V 4 bases and J 0 bases, with 9 bases left between them. This CDR3 has 14 residues.

CDR3 loop: CSVEGWDSTYGYTF. The CDR3 DNA follows: TGCAGCGTTGAAGGGTGGGACAGCACGTATGGCTACACCTTC. The chain joins TRBV29-1 to TRBJ1-2, with 7 bases fitting TRBD1. J lost 5 bases, V lost 1 base, and 7 bases had no gene match. The CDR3 is 14 residues long. The germline V gene encodes CDR1 SQVTM and CDR2 ANQGSEA. Drawing the rest from reference TRBV29-1 and TRBJ1-2, the complete variable domain is SAVISQKPSRDICQRGTSLTIQCQVDSQVTMMFWYRQQPGQSLTLIATANQGSEATYESGFVIDKFPISRPNLTFSTLTVSNMSPEDSSIYLCSVEGWDSTYGYTFGSGTRLTVV.

Only one count was recorded for this clone. This CDR3 reads CASWTGERRTPLHF. The CDR3 DNA sequence: TGTGCCAGTTGGACAGGGGAGAGACGTACACCCCTCCACTTT. This chain joins TRBV19 and TRBJ1-6; 9 bases match TRBD1. The CDR3 loop spans 14 amino acids. Per germline, CDR1 LNHDA and CDR2 SQIVND (reference sequence). With 8 bases clipped from V and 11 bases from J, the junction kept 10 bases outside the gene matches.

The J gene is TRBJ1-1, the V gene TRBV2; no clear D gene. Per the germline V gene, CDR1 is SNHLY and CDR2 is FYNNEI. V was pared by 4 bases and J by 4 bases, with 13 bases between. The CDR3 length is 14 residues. CDR3 coding DNA: TGTGCCAGCAGTGCGGCGGCGTACACCACTGAAGCTTTCTTT. This codes for CASSAAAYTTEAFF.

This chain's CDR3 is CATSDPDRGRNTIYF. The CDR3 nucleotides read TGTGCCACCAGTGACCCGGACAGGGGGAGAAACACCATATATTTT. The J gene is TRBJ1-3, the V gene TRBV24-1; 10 bases align to TRBD1. The CDR3 is 15 amino acids. CDR1 is KGHDR, CDR2 SFDVKD, per germline. Unmatched junction bases numbered 4, after V lost 4 bases and J lost 5 bases.

This chain connects TRBV9 to TRBJ1-4; 7 bases are shared with TRBD1. Germline V gives CDR1 SGDLS, CDR2 YYNGEE. The CDR3 contains 16 residues. V shed 4 bases, J shed 2 bases, and the junction held 8 bases outside the gene matches. The DNA of the CDR3 is TGTGCCAGCAGCCCATTCACGGGACAGACTAATGAAAAACTGTTTTTT. Residues: CASSPFTGQTNEKLFF.

The chain is built from TRBV6-6 and TRBJ1-5, with 10 bases matching TRBD1. Germline values: CDR1 MNHNY, CDR2 SVGAGI (reference sequence). Unmatched junction bases numbered 6, after V lost 7 bases and J lost 3 bases. This CDR3 has 15 residues. The CDR3 DNA reads as TGTGCCAGCACCACGACAGGGGGCAACAATCAGCCCCAGCATTTT. It translates to CASTTTGGNNQPQHF.